This T cell receptor beta chain originates from a study of T cell responses to AZD1222 COVID-19 vaccine (dated by TCRdb to the early 2020s). The study in broad terms: A total of more than 230 trial participants underwent TCR sequencing, of whom some 210 received two doses of AZD1222 and 26 received two doses of the MenACWY control vaccine. Trial participants were enrolled by age into subgroups of 18-55, 56-69 and 70-plus years, and around 150, 29 and 61 TCR-sequenced participants, respectively, were included in these subgroups.

The CDR3 regions of human TCRbeta chains were analyzed by immunosequencing. Per the authors' processing: Repertoire TCRs were matched against a reference library of SARS-CoV-2-specific TCRs generated with the MIRA antigen-specificity platform. Breadth was defined as the fraction of unique TCRs that were SARS-CoV-2-associated, and depth was defined as the fraction of total T cells that were SARS-CoV-2-associated. Using the MIRA data, each spike-specific TCR was mapped to the spike region that the TCR reacts to and placed in a CD4 or CD8 class. Log10-transformed breadth and depth values were compared by one-way ANOVA with Sidak's multiple comparisons tests. TCRdb carries this immuneACCESS record with in-frame sequences only. Its versions omit some clonotypes, under half of them owing to an unresolved V gene in the studies checked, with the rest unexplained. For V, J and clone size, that table is used; D and trimming come from the DNA. This sample is represented by roughly 140,000 clones; roughly 88% of them were singletons. The top ten hold roughly 3.5% of the sample.

Note on this clone: This receptor's antigen is unknown. Base qualities are not at hand, and no much larger clone is one base apart.

The germline V gene gives CDR1 as KGHSH and CDR2 as LQKENI. V and J lose 2 bases and 7 bases, and a span of 9 bases separates them. From cysteine to phenylalanine, the CDR3 is 13 amino acids long. The CDR3 DNA has 39 bases and is translated from base 1. Beyond this particular receptor, the publication reports: Because no samples from the day 14 peak response were available, repertoires could be characterized only after the peak T cell response. Most participants were white British and females outnumbered males, and the authors suggested that clonal diversity may have been underestimated. A significant rise in spike-specific TCR breadth and depth was observed after two AZD1222 doses relative to day 0 and relative to MenACWY recipients. The whole spike protein was spanned by vaccine-associated CD4 TCRs, and dominant responses were seen in regions 160-218 and 743-854. Conclusions about previously exposed vaccinees are limited because only six or seven AZD1222 recipients were SARS-CoV-2 seropositive at baseline. In the small 56-69-year group, the increase in depth fell short of significance, most likely because of low power. Nearly half of unique spike-specific TCRs reportedly recognized epitopes outside regions mutated in the B.1.351 and B.1.1.7 variants.

This sample's time point label indicates: baseline before first vaccination. Explained via the paper, the treatment or condition label denotes: meningococcal conjugate vaccine given as trial control. Vaccinee samples were obtained from the UK trials COV001 and COV002, which included a single-blind randomized controlled phase 2/3 trial of AZD1222 (ChAdOx1 nCoV-19) in healthy adults. For TCRbeta chain sequencing, PBMC samples were collected from trial participants at day 0 and at day 28 after the second dose. This TCR came from an adult in good health. The sample was peripheral blood, taken on day 0 of MenACWY control vaccination. Recombination linked TRBV18 to TRBJ1-3; the D gene assignment is ambiguous. The DNA sequence is TGTGCCAGCTCACCAGGGGAGAGGAACACCATATATTTT. Its product reads: CASSPGERNTIYF.